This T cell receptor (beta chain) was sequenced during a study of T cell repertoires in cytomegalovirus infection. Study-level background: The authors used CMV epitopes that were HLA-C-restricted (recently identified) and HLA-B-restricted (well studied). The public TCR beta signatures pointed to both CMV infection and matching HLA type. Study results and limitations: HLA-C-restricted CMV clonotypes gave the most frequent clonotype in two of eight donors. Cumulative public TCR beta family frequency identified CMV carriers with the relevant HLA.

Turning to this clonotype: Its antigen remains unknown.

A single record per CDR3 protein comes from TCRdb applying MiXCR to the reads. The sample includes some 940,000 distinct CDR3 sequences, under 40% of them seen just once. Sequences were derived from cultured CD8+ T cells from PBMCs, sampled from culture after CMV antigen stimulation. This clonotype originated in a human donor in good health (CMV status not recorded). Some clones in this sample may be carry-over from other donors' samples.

The CDR3 sequence: CASSPGPSAGLGETQYF. As DNA, the CDR3 is TGTGCCAGCAGCCCAGGACCTAGCGCGGGTTTGGGAGAGACCCAGTACTTC. The chain joins TRBV5-5 to TRBJ2-5, with D possibly matching TRBD2 (6 bases). The CDR3 covers 17 residues. The V end was cut by 4 bases, the J end by 4 bases, with 23 bases between. In germline, CDR1 is SGHKS, CDR2 YYEKEE (reference sequence).